The present TCR beta chain was sequenced within a study of Ad26.COV2.S vaccination and SARS-CoV-2 variants. Across the study: The COV1001 Ad26.COV2.S trial arm included the donor. In the study, Ad26.COV2.S was injected intramuscularly once, or twice 56 days apart. The study's findings and limits: Substantial breadth was reported for post-vaccination spike-specific CD8+ and CD4+ T cells.

Specified treatment: around 19 received Ad26.COV2.S at low or high dose, single or two shots; roughly 5 received placebo; per-sample allocation not given. Samples came from day 63 after the first vaccine or placebo injection. Germline lookup yields CDR1 LNHDA and CDR2 SQIVND (reference sequence). The CDR3 length is 15 residues. Between the trimmed V and J ends, which lost 6 bases and 0 bases, there was a span of 14 bases. Method: immunoSEQ multiplex PCR; TCRdb's copy keeps in-frame clones and lacks some. This sample yields 300,000 to 350,000 clones, of which about 90% are seen a single time; around 5% belongs to the top ten. Details on this clone: No antigen is known for it.

J is TRBJ1-1 and V is TRBV19, with TRBD1 as a possible D gene (5 bases). The TCR sequence derives from a person aged 18-65 years who received the Ad26.COV2.S COVID-19 vaccine or a placebo. Sequencing used peripheral blood, obtained in a trial of Ad26.COV2.S vaccine versus placebo. The CDR3 spells CASSSPAGVNTEAFF. CDR3 nucleotide sequence: TGTGCCAGTAGCTCCCCCGCGGGGGTGAACACTGAAGCTTTCTTT. The full variable domain, with the rest looked up from reference TRBV19 and TRBJ1-1, is DGGITQSPKYLFRKEGQNVTLSCEQNLNHDAMYWYRQDPGQGLRLIYYSQIVNDFQKGDIAEGYSVSREKKESFPLTVTSAQKNPTAFYLCASSSPAGVNTEAFFGQGTRLTVV.